This TCR beta chain was captured in a study of neurological immune-mediated disorders. The CDR3 totals 15 residues. V shed 5 bases, J shed 2 bases, and the junction held 8 bases outside the gene matches. Germline CDR1 and CDR2: MDHEN and SYDVKM. Time point: longitudinal time-point 3. The unsorted libraries had their origin in 2 million PBMCs stored at -80 C. As for the cDNA, it was generated by 5'RACE with 10-nucleotide random UMIs. From the 5' RACE reads, TCRdb called clonotypes with MiXCR, one entry per CDR3 protein. The data show more than 100,000 distinct CDR3 sequences, roughly a tenth seen once. On this clonotype: With a much larger clone just one base away, this may be a read error.

This TCR was recovered from a female donor with HTLV-1-associated myelopathy (HAM/TSP). The sequenced sample was PBMCs. The V gene is TRBV28, the J gene TRBJ2-7; 8 bases match TRBD2. As DNA, the CDR3 is TGTGCCAGCAGTGCCCCCGGGAGGGTGACCTACGAGCAGTACTTC. It is translated as CASSAPGRVTYEQYF.